The 10 T cell receptor beta chains below were found in one sample sequenced in a study of shared clonotypes between healthy human individuals. The naive CD8 population came from CD45RO-negative cells selected for CCR7, without terminally differentiated effector memory CD45RA+ cells. Data came from immunoSEQ multiplex PCR; TCRdb stores just in-frame clones and leaves some out. This repertoire shows 630,000 or so clones, nearly 98% found once; its top ten account for 0.25% to 0.35%. Sequencing was performed on naive CD8+ T cells sorted from blood. These receptors were obtained from a man aged 30 to 39 in good health.

CDR3 bases: TGCGCCAGCAGCCAAGATTGGTCGGGATCTCACAATGAGCAGTTCTTC. Amino acids: CASSQDWSGSHNEQFF. This rearrangement joins TRBV4-1 to TRBJ2-1, with D possibly matching TRBD2 (5 bases). V was pared by 0 bases and J by 5 bases, with 14 bases between. This CDR3 is built from 16 residues. Germline values: CDR1 MGHRA, CDR2 YSYEKL.

This clone was observed a single time. The chain carries TRBV6-6 and TRBJ2-1; D might be TRBD1 (5 bases). Germline values: CDR1 MNHNY, CDR2 SVGAGI (reference sequence). The V gene lost 3 bases and the J gene lost 6 bases, with 12 bases spanning the gap. The CDR3 has 14 amino acids. CDR3 sequence reads: CASSYSTDGNEQFF. In DNA form, the CDR3 reads TGTGCCAGCAGTTATTCGACAGACGGCAATGAGCAGTTCTTC.

The CDR3 loop reads CASSTGLEQFF. The CDR3 DNA reads TGTGCCAGCTCCACGGGACTGGAGCAGTTCTTC. The chain couples TRBV9 to TRBJ2-1; weak D call: TRBD2 (6 bases). Germline lookup yields CDR1 SGDLS and CDR2 YYNGEE. With 7 bases removed from V and 10 bases from J, the gap between germline ends came to 12 bases. The CDR3 contains 11 residues.

This chain connects TRBV27 to TRBJ2-7, with a tentative D call TRBD2 (7 bases). The CDR3 totals 14 residues. V lost 2 bases and J 0 bases, leaving 8 bases between the germline ends. Germline assignment: CDR1 MNHEY and CDR2 SMNVEV (reference sequence). CDR3 coding DNA: TGTGCCAGCAGTTTACGGGGGGCCTCCTACGAGCAGTACTTC. This sequence encodes CASSLRGASYEQYF.

This clone was found once. The rearrangement joins TRBV9 to TRBJ2-3; D is perhaps TRBD1 or TRBD2 (6 bases each). CDR3 length: 14 amino acids. The germline V gene encodes CDR1 SGDLS and CDR2 YYNGEE. Deletions cut 3 bases from V and 1 base from J, with 9 bases between. DNA for the CDR3: TGTGCCAGCAGCGAGGAGGGGGGCACAGATACGCAGTATTTT. Protein: CASSEEGGTDTQYF.

This clone was seen just once. The rearrangement links TRBV7-3 to TRBJ2-7; D could derive from TRBD1 or TRBD2 (7 bases each). Germline CDR1 reads SGHTA; CDR2 reads FQGTGA. The V end lost 6 bases, the J end lost 3 bases, and 24 bases lay between the germline ends. The CDR3 sequence is 17 residues long. CDR3 nucleotides: TGTGCCAGCAGAGCGGACAGGAAAGCCGGGGGGCGCTACGAGCAGTACTTC. It translates to CASRADRKAGGRYEQYF.

The chain uses TRBV4-1 and TRBJ2-7; the match to TRBD2 covers 11 bases. Germline CDR1 reads MGHRA; CDR2 reads YSYEKL. The CDR3 consists of 16 residues. J was trimmed by 7 bases and V by 1 base; bases with no gene match: 9. In nucleotides, the CDR3 is TGCGCCAGCAGCCAAGTCCTTAGCGGGAGGGGGTATGAGCAGTACTTC. It specifies CASSQVLSGRGYEQYF.

The gene calls are TRBV6-1 and TRBJ1-5; D is possibly TRBD1 (5 bases). The germline V gene has CDR1 MNHNS and CDR2 SASEGT. The CDR3 consists of 13 residues. Between the trimmed V and J ends, which lost 8 bases and 0 bases, there was a span of 8 bases. This chain's CDR3 is CASGANSNQPQHF. The CDR3 bases are TGTGCCAGCGGGGCTAATAGCAATCAGCCCCAGCATTTT.

The sample holds one count of this clone. This sequence joins TRBV28 and TRBJ2-7, with 8 bases lining up with TRBD1. The CDR3 totals 14 residues. Germline trimming cut 3 bases from V and 3 bases from J; bases unmatched to any gene: 4. Germline-derived CDR1 and CDR2 are MDHEN and SYDVKM. In DNA form, the CDR3 reads TGTGCCAGCAGTTTCCAGGGGGCCAACTACGAGCAGTACTTC. Protein: CASSFQGANYEQYF.

A few counts support this clone. This rearrangement joins TRBV27 to TRBJ1-2, with D unclear. This CDR3 is 12 amino acids long. Trimming took off 5 bases at V and 5 bases at J, with 9 bases between the two ends. Germline CDR1 MNHEY, CDR2 SMNVEV (reference sequence). Here the CDR3 DNA reads TGTGCCAGCAGTGGGAGCGATTATGGCTACACCTTC. This encodes CASSGSDYGYTF.